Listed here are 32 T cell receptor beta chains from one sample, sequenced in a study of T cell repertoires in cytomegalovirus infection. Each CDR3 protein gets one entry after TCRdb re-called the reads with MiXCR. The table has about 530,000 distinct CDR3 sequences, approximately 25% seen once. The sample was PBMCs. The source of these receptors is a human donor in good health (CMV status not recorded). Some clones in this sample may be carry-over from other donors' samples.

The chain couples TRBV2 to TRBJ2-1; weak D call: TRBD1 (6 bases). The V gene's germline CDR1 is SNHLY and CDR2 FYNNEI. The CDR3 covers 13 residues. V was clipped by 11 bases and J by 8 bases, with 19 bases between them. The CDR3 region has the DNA TGTGCCGGGGGCAGGGAAGGGGTCTATGAGCAGTTCTTC. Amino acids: CAGGREGVYEQFF.

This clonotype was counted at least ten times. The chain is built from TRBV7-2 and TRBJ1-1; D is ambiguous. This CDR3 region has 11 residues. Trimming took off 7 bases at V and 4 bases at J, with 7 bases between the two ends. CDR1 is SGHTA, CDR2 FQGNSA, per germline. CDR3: CASTLGTEAFF. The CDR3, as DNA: TGTGCCAGCACCCTGGGCACTGAAGCTTTCTTT. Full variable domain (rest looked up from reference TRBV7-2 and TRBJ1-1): GAGVSQSPSNKVTEKGKDVELRCDPISGHTALYWYRQSLGQGLEFLIYFQGNSAPDKSGLPSDRFSAERTGGSVSTLTIQRTQQEDSAVYLCASTLGTEAFFGQGTRLTVV.

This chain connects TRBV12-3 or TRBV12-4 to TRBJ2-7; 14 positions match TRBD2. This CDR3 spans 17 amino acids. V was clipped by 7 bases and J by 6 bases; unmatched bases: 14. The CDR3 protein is CASNPSGLAGECGEQYF. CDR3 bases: TGTGCCAGCAACCCTTCGGGACTAGCGGGAGAATGTGGCGAGCAGTACTTC.

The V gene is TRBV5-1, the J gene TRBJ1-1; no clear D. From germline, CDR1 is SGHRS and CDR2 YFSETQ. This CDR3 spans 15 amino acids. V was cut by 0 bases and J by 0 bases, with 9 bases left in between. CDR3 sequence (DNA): TGCGCCAGCAGCTTGGGGATGAGGGTGAACACTGAAGCTTTCTTT. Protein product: CASSLGMRVNTEAFF.

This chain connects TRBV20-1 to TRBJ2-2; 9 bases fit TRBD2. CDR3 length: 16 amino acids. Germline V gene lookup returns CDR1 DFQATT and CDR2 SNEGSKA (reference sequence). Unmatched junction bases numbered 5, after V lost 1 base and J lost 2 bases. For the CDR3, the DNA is TGCAGTGCTAGAGCCGCGACTAGCGGAAACACCGGGGAGCTGTTTTTT. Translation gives CSARAATSGNTGELFF.

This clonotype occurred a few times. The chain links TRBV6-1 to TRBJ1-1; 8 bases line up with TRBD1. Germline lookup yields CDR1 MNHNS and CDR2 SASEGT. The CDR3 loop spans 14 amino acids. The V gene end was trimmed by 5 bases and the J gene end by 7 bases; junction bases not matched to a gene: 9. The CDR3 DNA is TGTGCCAGCAGTACAGACAGGGGTAATAGTGAAGCTTTCTTT. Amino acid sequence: CASSTDRGNSEAFF.

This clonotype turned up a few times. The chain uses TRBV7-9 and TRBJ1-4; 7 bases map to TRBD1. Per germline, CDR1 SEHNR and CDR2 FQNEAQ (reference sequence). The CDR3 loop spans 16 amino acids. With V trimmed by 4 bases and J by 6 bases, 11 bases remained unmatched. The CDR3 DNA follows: TGTGCCAGCAGCTCGATCACCGCCAGGGGGGATGAAAAACTGTTTTTT. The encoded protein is CASSSITARGDEKLFF.

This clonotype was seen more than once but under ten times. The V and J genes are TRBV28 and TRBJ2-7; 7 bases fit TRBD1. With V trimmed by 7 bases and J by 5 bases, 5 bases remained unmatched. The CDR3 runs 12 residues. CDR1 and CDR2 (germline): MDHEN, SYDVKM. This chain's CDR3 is CASTRTGDEQYF. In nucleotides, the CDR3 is TGTGCCAGCACTAGGACAGGCGACGAGCAGTACTTC.

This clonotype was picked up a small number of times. CDR3 DNA: TGTGCCAGTAGCCTGGGGGCAGGGGTAGTGGGCTACACCTTC. This encodes CASSLGAGVVGYTF. The chain uses TRBV19 and TRBJ1-2, with D possibly being TRBD1 (6 bases). This CDR3 is built from 14 residues. Trimming removed 6 bases at V and 8 bases at J, with 19 bases between. The germline V gene has CDR1 LNHDA and CDR2 SQIVND (reference sequence).

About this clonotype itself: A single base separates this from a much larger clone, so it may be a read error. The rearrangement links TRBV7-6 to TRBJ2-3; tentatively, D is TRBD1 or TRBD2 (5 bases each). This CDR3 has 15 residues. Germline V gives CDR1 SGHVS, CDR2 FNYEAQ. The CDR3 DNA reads TGTGCCAGCAGCCCGCCCGGGGCGGCGACAGATACGCGGTATTTT. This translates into CASSPPGAATDTRYF.

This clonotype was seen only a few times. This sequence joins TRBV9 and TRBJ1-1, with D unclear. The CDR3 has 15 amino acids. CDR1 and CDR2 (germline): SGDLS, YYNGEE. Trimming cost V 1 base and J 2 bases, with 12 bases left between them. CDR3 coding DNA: TGTGCCAGCAGCGTATTGGAGACACCCAACACTGAAGCTTTCTTT. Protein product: CASSVLETPNTEAFF.

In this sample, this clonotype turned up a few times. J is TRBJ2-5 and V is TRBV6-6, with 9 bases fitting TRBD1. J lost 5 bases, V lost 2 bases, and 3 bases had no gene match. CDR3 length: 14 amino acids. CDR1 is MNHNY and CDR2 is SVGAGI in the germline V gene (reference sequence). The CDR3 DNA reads TGTGCCAGCAGTTACCCGGGACAGGGTGAGACCCAGTACTTC. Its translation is CASSYPGQGETQYF.

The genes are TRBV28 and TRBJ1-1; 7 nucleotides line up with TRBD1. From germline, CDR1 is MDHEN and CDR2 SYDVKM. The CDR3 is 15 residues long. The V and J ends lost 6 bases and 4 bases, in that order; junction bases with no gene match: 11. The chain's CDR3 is CASSHRTGGVTEAFF. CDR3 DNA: TGTGCCAGCAGCCATCGGACAGGCGGAGTCACTGAAGCTTTCTTT.

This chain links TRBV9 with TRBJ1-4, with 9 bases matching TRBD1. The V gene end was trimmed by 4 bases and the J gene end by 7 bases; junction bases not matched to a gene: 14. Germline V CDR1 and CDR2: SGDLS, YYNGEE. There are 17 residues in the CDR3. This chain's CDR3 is CASSLRQGGYAGEKLFF. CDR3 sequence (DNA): TGTGCCAGCAGCCTTCGACAGGGGGGTTACGCGGGTGAAAAACTGTTTTTT.

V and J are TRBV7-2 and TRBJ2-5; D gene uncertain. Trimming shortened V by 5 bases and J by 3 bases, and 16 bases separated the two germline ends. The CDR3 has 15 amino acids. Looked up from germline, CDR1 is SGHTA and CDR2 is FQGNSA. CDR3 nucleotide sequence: TGTGCCAGCAGCCAAGTGGTCGGCAGAAAAGAGACCCAGTACTTC. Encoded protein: CASSQVVGRKETQYF.

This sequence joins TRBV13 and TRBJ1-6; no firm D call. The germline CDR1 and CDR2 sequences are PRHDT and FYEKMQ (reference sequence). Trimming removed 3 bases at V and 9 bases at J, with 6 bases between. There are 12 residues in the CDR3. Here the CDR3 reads CASSFESSPLHF. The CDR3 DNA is TGTGCCAGCAGCTTTGAGTCTTCACCCCTCCACTTT. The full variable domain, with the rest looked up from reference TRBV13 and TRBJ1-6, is AAGVIQSPRHLIKEKRETATLKCYPIPRHDTVYWYQQGPGQDPQFLISFYEKMQSDKGSIPDRFSAQQFSDYHSELNMSSLELGDSALYFCASSFESSPLHFGNGTRLTVT.

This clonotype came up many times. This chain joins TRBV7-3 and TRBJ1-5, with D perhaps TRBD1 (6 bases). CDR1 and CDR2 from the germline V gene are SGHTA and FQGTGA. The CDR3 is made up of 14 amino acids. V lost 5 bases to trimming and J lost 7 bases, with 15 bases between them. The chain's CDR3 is CASSPGAGGQPQHF. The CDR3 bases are TGTGCCAGCAGCCCAGGGGCCGGGGGGCAGCCCCAGCATTTT.

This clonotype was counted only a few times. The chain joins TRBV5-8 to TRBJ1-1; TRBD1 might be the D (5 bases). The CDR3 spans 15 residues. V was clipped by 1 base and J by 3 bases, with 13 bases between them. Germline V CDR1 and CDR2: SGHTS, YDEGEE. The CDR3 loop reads CASSLRGGGHTEAFF. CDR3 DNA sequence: TGTGCCAGCAGCTTGCGGGGGGGAGGGCACACTGAAGCTTTCTTT.

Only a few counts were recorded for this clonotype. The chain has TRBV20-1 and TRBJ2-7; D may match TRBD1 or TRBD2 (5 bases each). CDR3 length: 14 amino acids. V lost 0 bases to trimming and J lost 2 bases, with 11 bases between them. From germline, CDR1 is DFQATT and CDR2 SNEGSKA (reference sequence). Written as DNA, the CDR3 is TGCAGTGCTAGAGATCGGATGGGGGCCTACGAGCAGTACTTC. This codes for CSARDRMGAYEQYF.

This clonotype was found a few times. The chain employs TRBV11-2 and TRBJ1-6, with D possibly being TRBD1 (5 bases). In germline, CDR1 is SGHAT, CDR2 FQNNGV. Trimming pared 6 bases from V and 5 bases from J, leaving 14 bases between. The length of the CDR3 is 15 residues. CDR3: CASRTQGADNSPLHF. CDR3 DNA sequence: TGTGCCAGCAGGACACAAGGGGCAGATAATTCACCCCTCCACTTT.

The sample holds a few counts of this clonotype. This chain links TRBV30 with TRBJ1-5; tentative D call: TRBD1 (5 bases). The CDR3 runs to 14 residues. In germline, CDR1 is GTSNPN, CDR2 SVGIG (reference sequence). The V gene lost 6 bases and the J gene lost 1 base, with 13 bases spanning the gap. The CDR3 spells CACTTGQSNQPQHF. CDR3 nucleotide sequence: TGTGCCTGCACTACCGGACAAAGCAATCAGCCCCAGCATTTT.

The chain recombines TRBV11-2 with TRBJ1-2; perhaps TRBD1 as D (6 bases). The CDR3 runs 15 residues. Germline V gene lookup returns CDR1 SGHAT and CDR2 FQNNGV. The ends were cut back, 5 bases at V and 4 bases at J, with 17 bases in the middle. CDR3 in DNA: TGTGCCAGCAGCCGAATCCGGGACAAGACCTATGGCTACACCTTC. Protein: CASSRIRDKTYGYTF. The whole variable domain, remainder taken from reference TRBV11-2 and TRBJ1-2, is EAGVAQSPRYKIIEKRQSVAFWCNPISGHATLYWYQQILGQGPKLLIQFQNNGVVDDSQLPKDRFSAERLKGVDSTLKIQPAKLEDSAVYLCASSRIRDKTYGYTFGSGTRLTVV.

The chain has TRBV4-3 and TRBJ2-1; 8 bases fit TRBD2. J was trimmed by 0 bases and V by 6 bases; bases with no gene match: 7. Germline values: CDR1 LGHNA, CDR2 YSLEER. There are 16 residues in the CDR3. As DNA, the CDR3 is TGCGCCAGCAGTATAATAGCGGGGAACTCCTACAATGAGCAGTTCTTC. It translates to CASSIIAGNSYNEQFF.

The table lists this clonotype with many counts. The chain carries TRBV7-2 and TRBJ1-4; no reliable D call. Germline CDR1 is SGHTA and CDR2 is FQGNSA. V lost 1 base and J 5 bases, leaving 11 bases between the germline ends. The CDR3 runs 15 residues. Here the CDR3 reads CASSLGGSTNEKLFF. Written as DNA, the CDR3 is TGTGCCAGCAGCTTAGGAGGCAGCACAAATGAAAAACTGTTTTTT.

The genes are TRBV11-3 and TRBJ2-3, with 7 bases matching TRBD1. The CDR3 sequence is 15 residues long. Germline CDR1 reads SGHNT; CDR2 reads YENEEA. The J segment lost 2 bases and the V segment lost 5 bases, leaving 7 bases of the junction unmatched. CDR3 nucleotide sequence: TGTGCCAGCAGCACCCGACAGGGTCACACAGATACGCAGTATTTT. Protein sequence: CASSTRQGHTDTQYF.

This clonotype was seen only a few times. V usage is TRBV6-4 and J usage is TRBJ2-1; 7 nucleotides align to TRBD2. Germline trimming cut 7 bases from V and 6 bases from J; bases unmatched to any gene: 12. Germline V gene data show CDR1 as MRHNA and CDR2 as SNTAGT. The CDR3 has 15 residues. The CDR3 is CASIPKAGPLNEQFF. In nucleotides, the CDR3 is TGTGCCAGCATTCCAAAAGCGGGACCCCTCAATGAGCAGTTCTTC.

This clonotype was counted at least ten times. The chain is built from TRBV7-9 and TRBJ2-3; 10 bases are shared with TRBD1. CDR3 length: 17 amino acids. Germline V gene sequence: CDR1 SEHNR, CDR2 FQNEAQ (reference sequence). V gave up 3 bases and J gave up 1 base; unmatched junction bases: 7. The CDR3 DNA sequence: TGTGCCAGCAGCTTGAAAGCCGGGACAGGGGGCACAGATACGCAGTATTTT. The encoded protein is CASSLKAGTGGTDTQYF.

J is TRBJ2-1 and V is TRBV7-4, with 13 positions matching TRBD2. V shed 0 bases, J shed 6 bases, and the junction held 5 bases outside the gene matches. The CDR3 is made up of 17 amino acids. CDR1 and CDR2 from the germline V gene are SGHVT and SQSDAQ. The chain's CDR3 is CASSLAGLAGSVNEQFF. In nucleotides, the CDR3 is TGTGCCAGCAGCTTAGCGGGACTAGCGGGAAGTGTCAATGAGCAGTTCTTC.

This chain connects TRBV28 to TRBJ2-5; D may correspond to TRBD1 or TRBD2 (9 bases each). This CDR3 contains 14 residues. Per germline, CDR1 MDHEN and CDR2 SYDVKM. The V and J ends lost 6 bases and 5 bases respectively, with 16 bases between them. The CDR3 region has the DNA TGTGCCAGCAGGGCTAGCGGGACAGGGGAGACCCAGTACTTC. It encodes CASRASGTGETQYF.

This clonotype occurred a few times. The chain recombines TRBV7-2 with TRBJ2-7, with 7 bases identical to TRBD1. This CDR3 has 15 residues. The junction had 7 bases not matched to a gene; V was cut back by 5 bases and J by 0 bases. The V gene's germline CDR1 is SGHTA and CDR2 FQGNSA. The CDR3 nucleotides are TGTGCCAGCAGCCTGACCGGGGACAGCTCCTACGAGCAGTACGTC. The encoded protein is CASSLTGDSSYEQYV.

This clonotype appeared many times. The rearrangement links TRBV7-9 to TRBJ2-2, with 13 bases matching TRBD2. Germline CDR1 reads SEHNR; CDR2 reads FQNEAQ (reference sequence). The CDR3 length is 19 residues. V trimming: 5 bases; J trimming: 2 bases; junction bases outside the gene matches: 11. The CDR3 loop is CASSPGTSGANLNTGELFF. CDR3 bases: TGTGCCAGCAGCCCAGGGACTAGCGGGGCCAACCTTAACACCGGGGAGCTGTTTTTT.

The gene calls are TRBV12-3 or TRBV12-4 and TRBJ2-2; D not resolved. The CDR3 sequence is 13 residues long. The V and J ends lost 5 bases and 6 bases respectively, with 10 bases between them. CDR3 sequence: CASSAQKAGELFF. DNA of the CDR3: TGTGCCAGCAGTGCCCAGAAGGCCGGGGAGCTGTTTTTT.